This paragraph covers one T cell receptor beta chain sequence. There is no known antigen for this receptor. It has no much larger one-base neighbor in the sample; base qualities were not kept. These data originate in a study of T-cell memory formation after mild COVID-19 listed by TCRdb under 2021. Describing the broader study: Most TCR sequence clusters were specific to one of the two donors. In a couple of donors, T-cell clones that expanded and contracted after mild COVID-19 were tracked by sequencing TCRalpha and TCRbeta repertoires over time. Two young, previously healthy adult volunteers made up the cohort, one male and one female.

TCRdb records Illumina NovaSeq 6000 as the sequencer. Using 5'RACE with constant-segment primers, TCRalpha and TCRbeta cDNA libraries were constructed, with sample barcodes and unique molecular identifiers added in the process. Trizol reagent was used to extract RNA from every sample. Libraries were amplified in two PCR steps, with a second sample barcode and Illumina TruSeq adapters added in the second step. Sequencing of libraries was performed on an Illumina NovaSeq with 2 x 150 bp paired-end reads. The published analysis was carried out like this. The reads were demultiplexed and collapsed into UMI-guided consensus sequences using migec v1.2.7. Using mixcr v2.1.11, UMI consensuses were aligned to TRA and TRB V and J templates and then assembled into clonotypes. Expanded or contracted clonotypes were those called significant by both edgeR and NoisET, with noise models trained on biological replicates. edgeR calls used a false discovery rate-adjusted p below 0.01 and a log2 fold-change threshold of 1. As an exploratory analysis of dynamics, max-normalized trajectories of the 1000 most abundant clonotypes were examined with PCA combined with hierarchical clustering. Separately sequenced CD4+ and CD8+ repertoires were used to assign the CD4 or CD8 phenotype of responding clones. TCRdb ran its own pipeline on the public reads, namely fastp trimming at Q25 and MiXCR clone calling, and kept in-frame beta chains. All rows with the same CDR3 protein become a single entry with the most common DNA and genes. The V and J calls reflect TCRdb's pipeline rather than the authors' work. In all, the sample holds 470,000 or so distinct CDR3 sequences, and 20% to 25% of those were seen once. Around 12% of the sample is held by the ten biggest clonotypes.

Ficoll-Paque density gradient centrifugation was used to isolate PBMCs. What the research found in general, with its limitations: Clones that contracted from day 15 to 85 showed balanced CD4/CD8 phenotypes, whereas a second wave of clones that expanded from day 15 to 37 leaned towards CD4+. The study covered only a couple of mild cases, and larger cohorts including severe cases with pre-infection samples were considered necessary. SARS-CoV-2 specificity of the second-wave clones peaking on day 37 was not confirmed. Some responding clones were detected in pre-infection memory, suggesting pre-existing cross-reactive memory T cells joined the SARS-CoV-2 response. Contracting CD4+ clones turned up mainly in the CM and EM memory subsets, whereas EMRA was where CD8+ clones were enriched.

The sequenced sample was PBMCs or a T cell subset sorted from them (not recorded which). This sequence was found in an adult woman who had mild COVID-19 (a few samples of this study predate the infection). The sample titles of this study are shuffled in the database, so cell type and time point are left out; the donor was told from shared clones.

The CDR3 is CAWETGTHYEQYF. Read as DNA, the sequence is TGTGCCTGGGAGACCGGGACACACTACGAGCAGTACTTC. Recombination linked TRBV30 to TRBJ2-7; a tentative D call is TRBD1 (6 bases match). From a lookup of the germline V gene (reference sequence), CDR1 and CDR2 are GTSNPN and SVGIG. Counted from cysteine to phenylalanine, this CDR3 has 13 amino acids. Of all the DNA, just the CDR3 is kept, 39 bases in frame from base 1. V and J are truncated by 5 bases and 3 bases respectively, leaving an intervening sequence of 14 bases. The reference TRBV30 and TRBJ2-7 proteins fill in what lies around the CDR3, so the full variable domain reads SQTIHQWPATLVQPVGSPLSLECTVEGTSNPNLYWYRQAAGRGLQLLFYSVGIGQISSEVPQNLSASRPQDRQFILSSKKLLLSDSGFYLCAWETGTHYEQYFGPGTRLTVT.